This entry features one T cell receptor beta chain sequence. The target antigen is unknown. An end of the junction does not agree with germline; a read error may underlie this. Germline lookup yields CDR1 MNHEY and CDR2 SVGAGI. This CDR3 spans 14 amino acids. RNA was extracted from bulk tissue without any cell sorting. This sample was taken from a study of tumor and adjacent non-tumor tissue in lung cancer. About the research overall: Patients were aged about 31 to 76, roughly 9 men and about five women, stage I to III. Study results and limitations: TCR diversity was significantly greater in tumor than normal lung tissue. Tumor TCR diversity, when higher, was linked to shorter survival.

TCRbeta libraries were built with three rounds of nested PCR, modified from ARM-PCR. TCRdb analysed the multiplex PCR reads with MiXCR anew, one entry per CDR3 protein. The table includes some 200,000 distinct CDR3 sequences, 71% detected once. Sequenced material: lung tumor tissue. The TCR was taken from a man aged 55 to 69 with non-small cell lung cancer. This chain links TRBV6-5 with TRBJ1-6; unclear D gene. CDR3 in amino acids: CASCYSTYNSPLHF. The CDR3 bases are TGTGCCAGCTGTTACTCGACTTATAATTCACCCCTCCACTTT.